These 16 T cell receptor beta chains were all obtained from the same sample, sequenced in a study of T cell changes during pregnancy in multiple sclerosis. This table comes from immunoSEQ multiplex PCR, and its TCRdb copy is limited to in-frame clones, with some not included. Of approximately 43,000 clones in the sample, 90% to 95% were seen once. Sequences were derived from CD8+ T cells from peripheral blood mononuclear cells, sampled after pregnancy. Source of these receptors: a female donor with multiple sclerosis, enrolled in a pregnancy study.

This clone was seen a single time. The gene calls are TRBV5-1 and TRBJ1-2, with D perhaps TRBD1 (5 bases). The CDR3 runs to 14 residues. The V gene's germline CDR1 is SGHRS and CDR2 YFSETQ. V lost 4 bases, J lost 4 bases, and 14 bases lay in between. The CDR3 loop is CASSPGGNRYGYTF. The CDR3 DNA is TGCGCCAGCAGCCCCGGGGGGAACCGCTATGGCTACACCTTC.

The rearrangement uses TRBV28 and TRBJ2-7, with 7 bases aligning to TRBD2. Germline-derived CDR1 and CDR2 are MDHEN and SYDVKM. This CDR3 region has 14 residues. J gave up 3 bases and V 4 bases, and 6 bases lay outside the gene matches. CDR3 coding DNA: TGTGCCAGCAGTTCGGGGGGTAATCTCTACGAGCAGTACTTC. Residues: CASSSGGNLYEQYF.

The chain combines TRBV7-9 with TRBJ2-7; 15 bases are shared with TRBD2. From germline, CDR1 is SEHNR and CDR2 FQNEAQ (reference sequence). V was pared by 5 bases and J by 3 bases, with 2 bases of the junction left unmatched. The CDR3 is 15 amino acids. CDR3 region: CASSTGLAGGYEQYF. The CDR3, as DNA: TGTGCCAGCAGCACGGGACTAGCGGGGGGCTACGAGCAGTACTTC.

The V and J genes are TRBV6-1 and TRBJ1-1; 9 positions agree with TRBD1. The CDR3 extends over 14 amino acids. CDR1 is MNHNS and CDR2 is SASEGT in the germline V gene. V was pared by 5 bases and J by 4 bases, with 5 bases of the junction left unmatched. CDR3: CASSRQGEGTEAFF. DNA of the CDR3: TGTGCCAGCAGTAGACAGGGGGAAGGCACTGAAGCTTTCTTT.

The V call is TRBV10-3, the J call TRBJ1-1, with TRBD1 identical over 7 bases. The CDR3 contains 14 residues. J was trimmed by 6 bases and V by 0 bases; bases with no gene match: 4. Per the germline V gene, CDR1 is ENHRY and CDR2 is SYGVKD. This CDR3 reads CAISESTGVPEAFF. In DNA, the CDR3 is TGTGCCATCAGTGAGTCTACAGGGGTCCCTGAAGCTTTCTTT.

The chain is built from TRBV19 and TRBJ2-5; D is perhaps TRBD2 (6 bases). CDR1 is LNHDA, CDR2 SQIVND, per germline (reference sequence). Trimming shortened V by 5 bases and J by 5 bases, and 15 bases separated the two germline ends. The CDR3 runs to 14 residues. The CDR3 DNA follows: TGTGCCAGTAGTGCTAGGAGCGGGTGGGAGACCCAGTACTTC. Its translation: CASSARSGWETQYF.

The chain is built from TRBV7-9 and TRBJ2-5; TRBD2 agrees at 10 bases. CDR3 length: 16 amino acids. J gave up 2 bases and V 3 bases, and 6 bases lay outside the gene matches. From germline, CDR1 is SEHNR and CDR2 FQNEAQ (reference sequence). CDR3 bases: TGTGCCAGCAGCTTGGGCTCTAGCGGGGGACAAGAGACCCAGTACTTC. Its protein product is CASSLGSSGGQETQYF.

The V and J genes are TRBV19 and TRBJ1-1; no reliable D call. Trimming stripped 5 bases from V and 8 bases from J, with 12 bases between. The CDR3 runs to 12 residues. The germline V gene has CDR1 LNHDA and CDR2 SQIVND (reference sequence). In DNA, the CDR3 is TGTGCCAGTAGTGGAGGGTGGGTCGAAGCTTTCTTT. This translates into CASSGGWVEAFF.

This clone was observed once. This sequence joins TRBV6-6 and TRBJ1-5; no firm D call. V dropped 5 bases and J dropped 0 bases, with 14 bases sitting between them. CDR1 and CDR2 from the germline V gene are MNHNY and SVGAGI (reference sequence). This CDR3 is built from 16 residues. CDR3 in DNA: TGTGCCAGCAGTCCCCAACCGGTAAATAGCAATCAGCCCCAGCATTTT. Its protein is CASSPQPVNSNQPQHF.

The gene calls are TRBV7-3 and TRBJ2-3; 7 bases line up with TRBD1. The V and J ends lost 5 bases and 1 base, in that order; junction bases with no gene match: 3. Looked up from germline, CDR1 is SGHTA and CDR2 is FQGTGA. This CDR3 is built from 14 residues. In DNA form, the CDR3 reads TGTGCCAGCAGCCTCGACAGGGGCACAGATACGCAGTATTTT. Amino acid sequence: CASSLDRGTDTQYF.

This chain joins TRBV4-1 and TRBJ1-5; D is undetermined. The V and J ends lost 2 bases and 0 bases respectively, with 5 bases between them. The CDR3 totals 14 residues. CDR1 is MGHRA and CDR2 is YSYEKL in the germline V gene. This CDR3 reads CASSQQNSNQPQHF. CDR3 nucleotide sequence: TGCGCCAGCAGCCAACAGAATAGCAATCAGCCCCAGCATTTT.

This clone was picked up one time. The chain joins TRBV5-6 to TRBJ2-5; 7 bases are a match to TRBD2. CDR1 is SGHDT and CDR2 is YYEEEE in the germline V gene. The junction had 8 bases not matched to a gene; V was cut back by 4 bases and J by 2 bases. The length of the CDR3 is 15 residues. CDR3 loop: CASSPGPSGQETQYF. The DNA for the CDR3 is TGTGCCAGCAGCCCAGGGCCTAGCGGACAAGAGACCCAGTACTTC.

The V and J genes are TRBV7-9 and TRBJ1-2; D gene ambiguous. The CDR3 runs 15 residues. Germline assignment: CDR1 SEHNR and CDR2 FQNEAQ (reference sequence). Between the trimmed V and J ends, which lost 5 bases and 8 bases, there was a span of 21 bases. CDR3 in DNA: TGTGCCAGCAGCCCGATGGCCGTGGTGTGGAGCGGCTACACCTTC. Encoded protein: CASSPMAVVWSGYTF.

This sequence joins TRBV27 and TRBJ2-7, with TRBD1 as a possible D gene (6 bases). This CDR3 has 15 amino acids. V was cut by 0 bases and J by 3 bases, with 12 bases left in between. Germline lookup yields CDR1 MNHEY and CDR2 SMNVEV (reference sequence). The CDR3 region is CASSLSGTPLYEQYF. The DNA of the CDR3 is TGTGCCAGCAGTTTATCTGGGACACCACTCTACGAGCAGTACTTC.

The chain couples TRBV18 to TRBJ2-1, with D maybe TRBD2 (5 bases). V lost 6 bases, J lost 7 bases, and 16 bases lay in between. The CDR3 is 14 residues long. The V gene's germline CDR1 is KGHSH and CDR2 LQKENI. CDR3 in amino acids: CASSLSPGINEQFF. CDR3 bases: TGTGCCAGCTCTCTCAGCCCGGGAATAAATGAGCAGTTCTTC.

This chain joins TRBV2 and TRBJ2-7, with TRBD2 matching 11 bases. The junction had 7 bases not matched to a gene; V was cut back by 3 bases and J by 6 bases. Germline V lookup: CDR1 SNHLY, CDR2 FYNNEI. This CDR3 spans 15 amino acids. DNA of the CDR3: TGTGCCAGCAGTGACCTAGCGGGAGGTATCGCCGAGCAGTACTTC. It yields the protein CASSDLAGGIAEQYF. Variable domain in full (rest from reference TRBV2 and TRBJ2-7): EPEVTQTPSHQVTQMGQEVILRCVPISNHLYFYWYRQILGQKVEFLVSFYNNEISEKSEIFDDQFSVERPDGSNFTLKIRSTKLEDSAMYFCASSDLAGGIAEQYFGPGTRLTVT.